A selection of T cell receptor beta chains follows, all from one sample in a study of blood T cell repertoires in COVID-19. Produced via immunoSEQ multiplex PCR; TCRdb's table is partial and in-frame only. Of about half a million clones listed, approximately 85% are singletons. Sample: peripheral blood. These receptor sequences come from a human donor in a cohort sampled during active COVID-19. CDR3s include the opening cysteine and the closing phenylalanine or tryptophan. The order of the fields is D gene, clone size, V gene, J gene, CDR3 protein, CDR3 DNA. D genes are given only for firm matches. Clone size is given for some rows only: seen once, a few or many times, or a class if the clone is expanded.

>TRBD1|.|TRBV30|TRBJ1-2
CAWSPGQRLMGYGYTF
TGTGCCTGGAGCCCGGGACAGCGCCTCATGGGCTATGGCTACACCTTC
>.|once|TRBV5-4|TRBJ2-6
CASSLGQRTSGANVLTF
TGTGCCAGCAGCCTTGGACAGCGTACCTCTGGGGCCAACGTCCTGACTTTC
>.|.|TRBV7-9|TRBJ1-5
CASSAGVGGGIQPQHF
TGTGCCAGCAGCGCAGGCGTTGGGGGCGGAATTCAGCCCCAGCATTTT
>TRBD2|.|TRBV7-2|TRBJ2-2
CASSKTSGANTGELFF
TGTGCCAGCAGCAAGACTAGCGGGGCGAACACCGGGGAGCTGTTTTTT
>TRBD1|.|TRBV7-2|TRBJ2-5
CASSSRQGVETQYF
TGTGCCAGCAGCTCTAGACAGGGGGTAGAGACCCAGTACTTC
>.|.|TRBV19|TRBJ1-1
CASITSRDEAFF
TGTGCCAGTATTACGTCCAGGGATGAAGCTTTCTTT
>.|.|TRBV12-3/TRBV12-4|TRBJ2-3
CASTGGARDTQYF
TGTGCCAGCACTGGGGGGGCTCGAGATACGCAGTATTTT
>TRBD1|.|TRBV5-1|TRBJ1-2
CASSSTGNYGYTF
TGCGCCAGCAGCTCGACAGGGAACTATGGCTACACCTTC
>TRBD2|.|TRBV9|TRBJ2-3
CASSLTSVPADTQYF
TGTGCCAGCAGCCTGACTAGCGTTCCAGCGGATACGCAGTATTTT
>.|.|TRBV2|TRBJ2-1
CASSSASYNEQFF
TGTGCCAGCAGTTCGGCTAGCTACAATGAGCAGTTCTTC
>TRBD2|.|TRBV5-1|TRBJ2-3
CASSLGGRGSDTQYF
TGCGCCAGCAGCTTAGGCGGGAGGGGGTCGGATACGCAGTATTTT
>TRBD1|.|TRBV18|TRBJ2-7
CASSPSGGPHEQYF
TGTGCCAGCTCACCATCAGGGGGCCCCCACGAGCAGTACTTC
>.|.|TRBV9|TRBJ1-2
CASSVDRSYGYTF
TGTGCCAGCAGCGTAGACAGAAGCTATGGCTACACCTTC
>.|.|TRBV29-1|TRBJ1-1
CSVVPYTEAFF
TGCAGCGTTGTTCCGTACACTGAAGCTTTCTTT
>TRBD1|once|TRBV13|TRBJ2-1
CASSIPGQGLNEQFF
TGTGCCAGCAGCATCCCGGGACAGGGTTTGAATGAGCAGTTCTTC
>TRBD1|.|TRBV19|TRBJ1-2
CASSFPGQGRLNYGYTF
TGTGCCAGTAGCTTCCCGGGACAGGGACGCCTTAACTATGGCTACACCTTC
>.|.|TRBV7-2|TRBJ1-3
CASSLGGGNGNTIYF
TGTGCCAGCAGCTTAGGAGGAGGGAACGGAAACACCATATATTTT
>TRBD1|.|TRBV29-1|TRBJ2-1
CSVRQGFQEQFF
TGCAGCGTACGACAGGGGTTCCAAGAGCAGTTCTTC
>.|.|TRBV7-8|TRBJ1-2
CASSLEAAGGYGYTF
TGTGCCAGCAGCTTAGAGGCGGCGGGTGGGTATGGCTACACCTTC
>TRBD2|.|TRBV2|TRBJ2-7
CASAFGGSSYEQYF
TGTGCCAGCGCCTTTGGCGGGAGTTCCTACGAGCAGTACTTC
>.|.|TRBV5-6|TRBJ2-3
CASSSTTTSNPSTDTQYF
TGTGCCAGCAGCTCTACCACTACTAGTAACCCTAGCACAGATACGCAGTATTTT
>TRBD1|few|TRBV19|TRBJ2-2
CASCGQANTGELFF
TGTGCCAGTTGTGGACAGGCGAACACCGGGGAGCTGTTTTTT
>.|.|TRBV3-1/TRBV3-2|TRBJ2-5
CASSQEWATQETQYF
TGTGCCAGCAGCCAAGAATGGGCGACCCAAGAGACCCAGTACTTC
>.|.|TRBV5-1|TRBJ1-1
CASRGGTEAFF
TGCGCCAGCAGGGGAGGTACTGAAGCTTTCTTT
>TRBD1|.|TRBV19|TRBJ2-1
CASTYGTGSVDEQFF
TGTGCCAGTACATACGGGACAGGGTCTGTGGATGAGCAGTTCTTC
>.|.|TRBV9|TRBJ1-4
CASSIPEGGNEKLFF
TGTGCCAGCAGCATCCCGGAGGGAGGAAATGAAAAACTGTTTTTT
>.|.|TRBV3-1/TRBV3-2|TRBJ2-5
CASSQENTQETQYF
TGTGCCAGCAGCCAAGAAAACACCCAAGAGACCCAGTACTTC